This record looks at one TCR beta chain sequence and its context. Its antigen is undetermined. Researchers isolated CD4+ T cells once about 11 days of culture had elapsed. Two doses of either BNT162b2 or mRNA-1273 were given to each participant. Vaccinated participants had no history of SARS-CoV-2 infection and tested negative for nucleocapsid antibodies. The data originate from a study of vaccination effects on CD4 cells after COVID-19. Broader study findings: Common cold coronavirus cross-reactivity was shown by only 1 of 255 vaccine-induced clones in healthy vaccinees.

V was pared by 4 bases and J by 5 bases, with 17 bases between. From germline, CDR1 is MDHEN and CDR2 SYDVKM. The CDR3 sequence is 15 residues long. Sequencing used immunoSEQ multiplex PCR; TCRdb keeps in-frame clones, though not all of them. There are 60,000 to 80,000 clones in the sample; 74% occur only once, and about 2.2% lies in the top ten. The clonotype was recovered from a human donor who received a COVID-19 vaccine. The specimen was CD4+ T cells from PBMCs cultured without peptide, collected after COVID-19 vaccination. The chain joins TRBV28 to TRBJ1-1; unclear D gene. CDR3 in amino acids: CASSSGVRGRTEAFF. DNA of the CDR3: TGTGCCAGCAGTTCGGGAGTACGGGGAAGGACTGAAGCTTTCTTT.